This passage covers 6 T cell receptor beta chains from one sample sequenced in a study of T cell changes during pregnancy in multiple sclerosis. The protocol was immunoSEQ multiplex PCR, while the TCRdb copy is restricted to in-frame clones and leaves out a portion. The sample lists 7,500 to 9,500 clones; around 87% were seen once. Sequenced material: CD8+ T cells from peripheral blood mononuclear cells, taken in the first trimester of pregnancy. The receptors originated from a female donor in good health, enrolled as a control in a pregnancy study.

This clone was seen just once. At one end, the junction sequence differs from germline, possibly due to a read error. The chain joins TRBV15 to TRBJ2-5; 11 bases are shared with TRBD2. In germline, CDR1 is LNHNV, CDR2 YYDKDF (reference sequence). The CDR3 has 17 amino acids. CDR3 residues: CATRRDTSGGYQETQYF. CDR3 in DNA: TGTGCCACCAGAAGAGATACTAGCGGGGGCTATCAAGAGACCCAGTACTTC.

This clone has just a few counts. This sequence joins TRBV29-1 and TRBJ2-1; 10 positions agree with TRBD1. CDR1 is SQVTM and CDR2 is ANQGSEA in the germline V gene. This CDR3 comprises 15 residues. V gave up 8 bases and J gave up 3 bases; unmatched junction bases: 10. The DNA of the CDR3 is TGCAGCCAAACGACCGGGACAGGGGACTACAATGAGCAGTTCTTC. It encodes CSQTTGTGDYNEQFF.

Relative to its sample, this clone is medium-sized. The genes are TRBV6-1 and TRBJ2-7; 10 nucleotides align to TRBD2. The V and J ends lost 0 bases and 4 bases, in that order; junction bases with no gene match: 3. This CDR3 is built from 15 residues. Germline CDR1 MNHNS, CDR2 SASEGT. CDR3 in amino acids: CASSEASGGSYEQYF. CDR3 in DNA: TGTGCCAGCAGTGAAGCTAGCGGGGGGAGTTACGAGCAGTACTTC.

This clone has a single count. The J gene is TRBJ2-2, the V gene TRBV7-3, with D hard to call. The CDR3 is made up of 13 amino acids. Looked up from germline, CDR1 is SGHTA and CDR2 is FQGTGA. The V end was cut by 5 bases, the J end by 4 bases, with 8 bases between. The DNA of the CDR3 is TGTGCCAGCAGCCCACAGAGCACCGGGGAGCTGTTTTTT. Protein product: CASSPQSTGELFF.

For the CDR3, the DNA is TGCGCCAGCAGCCAAGAAGGACAGGGGGCCTACAATGAGCAGTTCTTC. Protein sequence: CASSQEGQGAYNEQFF. The chain is built from TRBV4-3 and TRBJ2-1; TRBD1 matches 10 bases. The V gene end was trimmed by 0 bases and the J gene end by 2 bases; junction bases not matched to a gene: 1. Germline CDR1 is LGHNA and CDR2 is YSLEER. The CDR3 spans 16 residues.

This chain's CDR3 is CASSDVGHHINYGYTF. In DNA, the CDR3 is TGTGCCAGCAGTGACGTGGGGCACCACATTAACTATGGCTACACCTTC. The chain has TRBV2 and TRBJ1-2; D possibly corresponds to TRBD1 (5 bases). This CDR3 comprises 16 residues. Germline V CDR1 and CDR2: SNHLY, FYNNEI. V was shortened by 3 bases and J by 1 base, with 15 bases between the two germline ends.